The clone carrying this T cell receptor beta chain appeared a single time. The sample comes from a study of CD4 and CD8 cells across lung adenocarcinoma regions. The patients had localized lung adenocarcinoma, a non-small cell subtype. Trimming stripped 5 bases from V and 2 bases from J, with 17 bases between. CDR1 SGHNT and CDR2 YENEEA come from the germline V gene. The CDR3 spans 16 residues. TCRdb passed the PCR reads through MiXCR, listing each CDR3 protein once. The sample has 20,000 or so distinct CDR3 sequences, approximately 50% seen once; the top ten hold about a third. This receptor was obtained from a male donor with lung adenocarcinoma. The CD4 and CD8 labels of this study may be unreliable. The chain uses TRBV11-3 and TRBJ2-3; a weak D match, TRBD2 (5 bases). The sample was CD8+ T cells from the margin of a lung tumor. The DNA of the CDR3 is TGTGCCAGCAGCCCCGGAGTGCGCCGGGACACAGATACGCAGTATTTT. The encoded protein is CASSPGVRRDTDTQYF. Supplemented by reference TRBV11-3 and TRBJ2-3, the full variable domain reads EAGVVQSPRYKIIEKKQPVAFWCNPISGHNTLYWYLQNLGQGPELLIRYENEEAVDDSQLPKDRFSAERLKGVDSTLKIQPAELGDSAVYLCASSPGVRRDTDTQYFGPGTRLTVL.